This T cell receptor beta chain is from a study of blood T cell repertoires in COVID-19. This CDR3 region has 13 residues. The V gene's germline CDR1 is ENHRY and CDR2 SYGVKD. V gave up 4 bases and J gave up 7 bases; unmatched junction bases: 2. The table came from immunoSEQ multiplex PCR; TCRdb's copy has only in-frame clones and leaves some out. The repertoire has around 100,000 clones, approximately 84% of them found once; the top ten carry under 30%. The V and J genes are TRBV10-3 and TRBJ1-5, with TRBD1 matching over 9 bases. The sequence was collected from a man aged 55-75 years with acute or convalescent COVID-19. The sequencing input was peripheral blood. CDR3 coding DNA: TGTGCCATCAGTGGACAGGGGGACCAGCCCCAGCATTTT. This sequence encodes CAISGQGDQPQHF.